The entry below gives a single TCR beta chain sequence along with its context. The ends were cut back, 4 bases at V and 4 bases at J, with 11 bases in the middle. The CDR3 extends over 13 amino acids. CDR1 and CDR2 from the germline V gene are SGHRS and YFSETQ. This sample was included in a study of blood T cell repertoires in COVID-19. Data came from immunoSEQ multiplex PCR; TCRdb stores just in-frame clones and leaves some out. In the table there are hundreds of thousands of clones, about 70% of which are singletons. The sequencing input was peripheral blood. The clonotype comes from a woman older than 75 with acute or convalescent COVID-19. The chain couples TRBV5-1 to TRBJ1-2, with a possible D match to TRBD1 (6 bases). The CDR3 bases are TGCGCCAGCAGCATGGGACAAACCTATGGCTACACCTTC. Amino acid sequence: CASSMGQTYGYTF.